These 24 T cell receptor beta chains were sequenced from one sample in a study of T cells of healthy individuals. TCRdb re-called the 5' RACE reads through MiXCR, storing one row per CDR3 protein. The table lists around 80,000 distinct CDR3 sequences, about 5.5% of them singletons. These receptors were taken from a female donor in good health.

This clonotype was counted at least ten times. The chain links TRBV6-5 to TRBJ1-1; unclear D gene. Trimming pared 5 bases from V and 1 base from J, leaving 14 bases between. The CDR3 extends over 15 amino acids. CDR1 is MNHEY and CDR2 is SVGAGI in the germline V gene. CDR3 coding DNA: TGTGCCAGCAGTCGAACGGACCGAGCGAACACTGAAGCTTTCTTT. Protein product: CASSRTDRANTEAFF.

This clonotype was observed many times. The chain has TRBV5-1 and TRBJ2-1, with TRBD2 identical over 10 bases. This CDR3 comprises 15 residues. V shed 1 base, J shed 6 bases, and the junction held 4 bases outside the gene matches. Germline CDR1 reads SGHRS; CDR2 reads YFSETQ. The CDR3 loop is CASSLSVAGGNEQFF. The CDR3 coding sequence is TGCGCCAGCAGCTTGTCTGTAGCGGGGGGCAATGAGCAGTTCTTC.

The chain employs TRBV4-3 and TRBJ2-3; a possible D gene is TRBD2 (5 bases). The germline CDR1 and CDR2 sequences are LGHNA and YSLEER. V was trimmed by 0 bases and J by 4 bases, leaving 17 bases between them. This CDR3 spans 17 amino acids. The CDR3, as DNA: TGCGCCAGCAGCCAAGATAACATAGCGAGAATGGCAGATACGCAGTATTTT. Protein product: CASSQDNIARMADTQYF.

A few counts support this clonotype. The rearrangement joins TRBV7-3 to TRBJ2-1, with 9 bases matching TRBD1. Germline V gives CDR1 SGHTA, CDR2 FQGTGA. This CDR3 contains 14 residues. V was pared by 5 bases and J by 15 bases, with 14 bases of the junction left unmatched. For the CDR3, the DNA is TGTGCCAGCAGCCCCGCCGGGACAGGGCCCGGGCTGTTCTTC. Encoded protein: CASSPAGTGPGLFF.

This clonotype was detected ten times or more. This sequence joins TRBV30 and TRBJ2-6, with D unresolved. The germline V and J ends were trimmed by 0 bases and 5 bases, with 8 bases remaining between them. The germline V gene has CDR1 GTSNPN and CDR2 SVGIG (reference sequence). This CDR3 is 14 amino acids long. CDR3 region: CAWSVEVWANVLTF. Here the CDR3 DNA reads TGTGCCTGGAGTGTTGAAGTCTGGGCCAACGTCCTGACTTTC.

This clonotype was seen repeatedly, ten times or more. The chain uses TRBV9 and TRBJ2-3, with 12 bases that match TRBD2. This CDR3 has 18 amino acids. CDR1 SGDLS and CDR2 YYNGEE come from the germline V gene. The V segment lost 0 bases and the J segment 5 bases; nucleotides outside the gene matches: 10. CDR3 residues: CASSVGFLAGGPGDTQYF. The CDR3 DNA reads as TGTGCCAGCAGCGTAGGGTTCCTAGCGGGAGGGCCGGGAGATACGCAGTATTTT.

In this sample, this clonotype turned up a few times. The chain joins TRBV7-8 to TRBJ2-2; 9 nucleotides agree with TRBD2. This CDR3 has 18 residues. Germline lookup yields CDR1 SGHVS and CDR2 FQNEAQ. The junction had 17 bases not matched to a gene; V was cut back by 5 bases and J by 7 bases. Here the CDR3 reads CASSPTLGAGGPSGELFF. The CDR3 region has the DNA TGTGCCAGCAGCCCGACGTTGGGCGCGGGAGGGCCGAGCGGGGAGCTGTTTTTT. The variable domain in full, completed from reference TRBV7-8 and TRBJ2-2, reads GAGVSQSPRYKVAKRGQDVALRCDPISGHVSLFWYQQALGQGPEFLTYFQNEAQLDKSGLPSDRFFAERPEGSVSTLKIQRTQQEDSAVYLCASSPTLGAGGPSGELFFGEGSRLTVL.

The chain couples TRBV10-3 to TRBJ1-5; no firm D call. With 3 bases removed from V and 1 base from J, the gap between germline ends came to 7 bases. Germline CDR1 reads ENHRY; CDR2 reads SYGVKD. This CDR3 has 14 residues. CDR3 in amino acids: CAISERESNQPQHF. For the CDR3, the DNA is TGTGCCATCAGTGAAAGGGAGAGCAATCAGCCCCAGCATTTT.

This clonotype has a handful of counts. This chain uses TRBV6-5 with TRBJ1-4; perhaps TRBD1 as D (5 bases). This CDR3 has 14 amino acids. Per the germline V gene, CDR1 is MNHEY and CDR2 is SVGAGI. V was cut by 5 bases and J by 8 bases, with 15 bases left in between. CDR3 amino acids: CASSRDGVGEKLFF. CDR3 DNA sequence: TGTGCCAGCAGTCGGGACGGGGTTGGAGAAAAACTGTTTTTT.

In its sample, this clonotype was seen many times. This sequence joins TRBV28 and TRBJ2-7; no reliable D call. The V gene's germline CDR1 is MDHEN and CDR2 SYDVKM. This CDR3 has 14 residues. V lost 3 bases to trimming and J lost 0 bases, with 9 bases between them. The DNA of the CDR3 is TGTGCCAGCAGTTTTATTGGAACCTCCTACGAGCAGTACTTC. Amino acid sequence: CASSFIGTSYEQYF.

This clonotype was observed many times. V usage is TRBV12-3 or TRBV12-4 and J usage is TRBJ2-5; TRBD1 matches 12 bases. This CDR3 spans 15 amino acids. The trim removed 1 base at V and 5 bases at J, leaving 2 bases unmatched. CDR3 residues: CASSLGDRGLETQYF. CDR3 coding DNA: TGTGCCAGCAGTTTAGGGGACAGGGGGCTGGAGACCCAGTACTTC.

The CDR3 DNA sequence: TGTGCCAGCAGCTTAAGAGGGCCAGGGGGGAGGTCAGATACGCAGTATTTT. Amino acid sequence: CASSLRGPGGRSDTQYF. The chain links TRBV7-3 to TRBJ2-3, with D tentatively TRBD1 (7 bases). Trimming cost V 1 base and J 4 bases, with 18 bases left between them. This CDR3 comprises 17 residues. Germline V gene lookup returns CDR1 SGHTA and CDR2 FQGTGA.

This clonotype was observed at least ten times. One end of the junction fails to match germline, which may point to a read error. This chain connects TRBV7-2 to TRBJ2-1; the match to TRBD2 covers 12 bases. CDR1 and CDR2 from the germline V gene are SGHTA and FQGNSA. CDR3 length equals 17 residues. The CDR3 sequence: CASTLELIQFPGLAGHF. CDR3 coding DNA: TGTGCCAGCACCTTGGAACTAATCCAGTTCCCGGGACTAGCGGGTCACTTC.

This clonotype was observed many times. The chain is built from TRBV4-1 and TRBJ2-7, with D unclear. The CDR3 loop spans 15 amino acids. The germline gives CDR1 MGHRA, CDR2 YSYEKL. V was trimmed by 0 bases and J by 0 bases, leaving 9 bases between them. CDR3 in amino acids: CASSQDPDGSYEQYF. The CDR3 DNA reads TGCGCCAGCAGCCAAGACCCGGACGGCTCCTACGAGCAGTACTTC.

There are many counts of this clonotype. V is TRBV11-2 and J is TRBJ2-1, with D perhaps TRBD2 (6 bases). Germline V lookup: CDR1 SGHAT, CDR2 FQNNGV. This CDR3 has 12 amino acids. Trimming removed 0 bases from V and 9 bases from J, with 6 bases in between. Written as DNA, the CDR3 is TGTGCCAGCAGCTTAGAACTAGCTGAGCAGTTCTTC. It yields the protein CASSLELAEQFF.

This clonotype was recorded many times. The chain joins TRBV7-9 to TRBJ2-1; D is unclear. V lost 4 bases and J 5 bases, leaving 12 bases between the germline ends. Germline-derived CDR1 and CDR2 are SEHNR and FQNEAQ (reference sequence). CDR3 length: 14 residues. This CDR3 reads CASSSLRGDNEQFF. The CDR3 DNA is TGTGCCAGCAGCTCCCTTCGAGGAGACAATGAGCAGTTCTTC.

The DNA for the CDR3 is TGCAGTGCTAGAGAGGTCAGCTGGAACACTGAAGCTTTCTTT. Protein product: CSAREVSWNTEAFF. V and J are TRBV20-1 and TRBJ1-1; no clear D gene. This CDR3 spans 14 amino acids. V shed 0 bases and J shed 1 base, with 9 bases lying between them. Germline V gene sequence: CDR1 DFQATT, CDR2 SNEGSKA (reference sequence).

This clonotype showed up many times. The rearrangement links TRBV20-1 to TRBJ2-1, with D hard to call. This CDR3 contains 11 residues. CDR1 and CDR2 (germline): DFQATT, SNEGSKA (reference sequence). V lost 2 bases to trimming and J lost 8 bases, with 7 bases between them. CDR3 amino acids: CSARRQDEQFF. The CDR3 DNA sequence: TGCAGTGCTAGAAGGCAGGATGAGCAGTTCTTC.

This clonotype showed up just a few times. The rearrangement uses TRBV29-1 and TRBJ1-1; D unresolved. Germline values: CDR1 SQVTM, CDR2 ANQGSEA. The CDR3 has 13 amino acids. Trimming removed 4 bases at V and 3 bases at J, with 12 bases between. CDR3 bases: TGCAGCGTTGGAATCCGGGGAGACACTGAAGCTTTCTTT. Amino acids: CSVGIRGDTEAFF. Combining the CDR3 with reference TRBV29-1 and TRBJ1-1 gives the whole variable domain SAVISQKPSRDICQRGTSLTIQCQVDSQVTMMFWYRQQPGQSLTLIATANQGSEATYESGFVIDKFPISRPNLTFSTLTVSNMSPEDSSIYLCSVGIRGDTEAFFGQGTRLTVV.

This clonotype was detected many times. The chain is built from TRBV7-2 and TRBJ2-3; 11 nucleotides agree with TRBD1. V was pared by 5 bases and J by 6 bases, with 1 base of the junction left unmatched. Germline V gene lookup returns CDR1 SGHTA and CDR2 FQGNSA. The CDR3 sequence is 13 residues long. CDR3 sequence (DNA): TGTGCCAGCAGCCGGGACAGGGGGGATACGCAGTATTTT. Translation gives CASSRDRGDTQYF.

This clonotype was picked up many times. The chain joins TRBV11-1 to TRBJ1-5; D may be TRBD1 (5 bases). Germline values: CDR1 SGHAT, CDR2 FQDESV (reference sequence). Between the trimmed V and J ends, which lost 0 bases and 0 bases, there was a span of 12 bases. The CDR3 contains 17 residues. The CDR3 protein is CASSLAIREYSNQPQHF. CDR3 sequence (DNA): TGTGCCAGCAGCTTAGCAATCAGGGAGTATAGCAATCAGCCCCAGCATTTT.

The rearrangement links TRBV20-1 to TRBJ1-2, with D uncertain. Looked up from germline, CDR1 is DFQATT and CDR2 is SNEGSKA (reference sequence). This CDR3 is 12 amino acids long. V was shortened by 3 bases and J by 4 bases, with 9 bases between the two germline ends. For the CDR3, the DNA is TGCAGTGCTAGGGACGGGAGCTATGGCTACACCTTC. This sequence encodes CSARDGSYGYTF.

The chain uses TRBV7-9 and TRBJ1-2; no clear D. From germline, CDR1 is SEHNR and CDR2 FQNEAQ (reference sequence). There are 12 residues in the CDR3. V dropped 10 bases and J dropped 4 bases, with 13 bases sitting between them. The CDR3 sequence is CATKREAYGYTF. CDR3 coding DNA: TGTGCCACAAAAAGGGAAGCCTATGGCTACACCTTC.

This clonotype was counted between two and nine times. The chain links TRBV29-1 to TRBJ2-1; 7 nucleotides line up with TRBD1. Germline-derived CDR1 and CDR2 are SQVTM and ANQGSEA. V shed 3 bases and J 3 bases; nucleotides not matched to a gene: 11. CDR3 size: 16 residues. CDR3 DNA: TGCAGCGTTGAGACCCTCGACAGGGCGATCTACAATGAGCAGTTCTTC. Translated: CSVETLDRAIYNEQFF.